This TCR beta chain emerged from a study of control samples from healthy donors and cancer patients. Comment on this clone: Other DNA sequences in this specimen translate into the identical CDR3.

The assay was immunoSEQ multiplex PCR, and TCRdb's table has in-frame clones only and misses some. Of about 180,000 clones in the sample, around 91% were seen once. V was trimmed by 6 bases and J by 6 bases, leaving 14 bases between them. Germline V gene sequence: CDR1 SEHNR, CDR2 FQNEAQ (reference sequence). The CDR3 loop spans 13 amino acids. The chain recombines TRBV7-9 with TRBJ1-2, with D tentatively TRBD1 (5 bases). This TCR came from a woman in her 50s in good health. Sequenced material: blood. The DNA for the CDR3 is TGTGCCAGCAGTCCAGGGCCCGGGCATGGCTACACCTTC. Amino acid sequence: CASSPGPGHGYTF.